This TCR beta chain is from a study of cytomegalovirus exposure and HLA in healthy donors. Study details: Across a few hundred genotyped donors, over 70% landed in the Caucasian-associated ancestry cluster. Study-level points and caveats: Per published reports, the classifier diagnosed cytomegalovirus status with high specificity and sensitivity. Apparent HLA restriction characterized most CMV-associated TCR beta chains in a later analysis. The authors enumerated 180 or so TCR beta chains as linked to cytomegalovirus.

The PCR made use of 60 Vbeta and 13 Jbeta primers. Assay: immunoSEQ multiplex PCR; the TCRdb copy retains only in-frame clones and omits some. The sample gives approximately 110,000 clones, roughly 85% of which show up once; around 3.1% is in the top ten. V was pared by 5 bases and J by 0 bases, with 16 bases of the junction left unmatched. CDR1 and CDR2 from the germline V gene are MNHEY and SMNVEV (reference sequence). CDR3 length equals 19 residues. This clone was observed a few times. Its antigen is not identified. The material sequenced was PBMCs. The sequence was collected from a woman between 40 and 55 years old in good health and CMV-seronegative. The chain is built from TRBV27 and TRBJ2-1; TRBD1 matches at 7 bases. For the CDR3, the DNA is TGTGCCAGCAGTCCTCGGACAGGTTTGGGGGCTAGCTCCTACAATGAGCAGTTCTTC. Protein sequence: CASSPRTGLGASSYNEQFF.